The source of this T cell receptor beta chain is a study of T cells in tumors after PD-1 blockade (dated by TCRdb to between 2019 and 2020). For the wider study: Patients were excluded if they had prior checkpoint blockade, use of systemic immunosuppressants, or recent radiotherapy or other anti-cancer therapy within 4 weeks. Patients received pembrolizumab 200 mg every 3 weeks or cemiplimab 350 mg every 2 weeks. Some patients also continued taking vismodegib 150 mg daily during anti-PD-1 treatment. On average, peripheral blood samples yielded 35,000 to 45,000 unique clonotypes and 100,000 or so TCR templates (range about 22,000-290,000). Using site-matched tumors from BCC or SCC patients sampled before and after anti-PD-1 therapy, the study carried out paired single-cell RNA and TCR sequencing. To compare clonotypes in blood versus tumor, bulk TCR sequencing was run on about ten peripheral blood samples drawn from several patients. RECIST version 1.1 was the standard used to evaluate clinical response.

Overall study results and their limits: Where the novel T cell clones came from was not identified, and possible sources could include lymphoid organs or rare unexpanded clones inside the tumor or in the tumor periphery. Roughly 41% of tumor TCR clonotypes were detected in blood, and some novel exhausted tumor clones were observed in pre-treatment blood, which was taken as suggesting peripheral recruitment.

Per the publication, the time point label means: before anti-PD-1 therapy. Genomic DNA extracted from tumor biopsies or peripheral blood was used for bulk TCRbeta sequencing, with input ranging from about 600 ng to 6,004 ng. Every patient was a poor candidate for surgical resection and had histologically proven advanced or metastatic basal or squamous cell carcinoma. The basal cell carcinoma cohort was made up of around eleven patients, and bulk tumor TCR sequencing was performed for 7 or 8 of these patients. Deep TCRbeta sequencing was performed with the immunoSEQ platform. As for the original processing: Only productive rearrangements were exported from the immunoSEQ Analyzer for further analysis. Bulk TCRbeta clonotypes were assigned T cell phenotypes by matching to single-cell RNA+TCR-seq clones sharing the same TCRbeta sequence. Clone enrichment in tumor was computed as tumor frequency divided by PBMC frequency from bulk TCR sequencing. TCRs were grouped by GLIPH into specificity groups, defined as clusters of distinct TCRs likely recognizing common antigens via shared CDR3 motifs. TCRdb obtained this table from immuneACCESS and retained in-frame rearrangements with V and J assigned. These tables miss some clones; where compared with another copy, unresolved V genes account for less than half of the shortfall, and the remainder is unexplained. V and J calls and clone size are those listed in that table; D and trimming were worked out from the DNA. The table for this sample lists 20,000 to 25,000 clones; over 75% of them were counted only once. Of the sample, roughly 25% is held by the ten largest clones.

Details on this clone: What antigen it recognizes has not been identified. Base qualities were left out, and no much larger clone turns up one base away.

The TCR was taken from a human donor with basal cell carcinoma. Sample: PBMCs, taken before anti-PD-1 treatment.

CDR3 reads: CARGTSGRNEQFF. In nucleotide form, the sequence is TGTGCCAGGGGGACTAGCGGGAGAAATGAGCAGTTCTTC. Recombination linked TRBV19 to TRBJ2-1, with TRBD2 matching 14 junction bases. V and J are trimmed by 9 bases and 7 bases, and the gene matches miss 2 bases of the junction. Counted from cysteine to phenylalanine, this CDR3 has 13 amino acids. Here the CDR3 DNA is all that survives: 39 bases in frame from base 1. Looking up the germline V gene (reference sequence) yields CDR1 LNHDA and CDR2 SQIVND.